This TCR beta chain derives from a study of control samples from healthy donors and cancer patients. Method: immunoSEQ multiplex PCR; TCRdb's copy keeps in-frame clones and lacks some. The sample records some 48,000 clones, 93% being singletons. The germline V gene has CDR1 SGHTA and CDR2 FQGNSA. This CDR3 region has 14 residues. V shed 5 bases and J shed 4 bases, with 12 bases lying between them. The J gene is TRBJ1-5, the V gene TRBV7-2; a weak D match, TRBD1 (6 bases). The sample was PBMCs. The receptor was derived from a woman in her 50s with head and neck cancer. The CDR3 protein is CASSTDSNNQPQHF. CDR3 nucleotides: TGTGCCAGCAGCACGGACAGTAATAATCAGCCCCAGCATTTT.